This T cell receptor (beta chain) was captured by sequencing in a study of blood T cell repertoires in COVID-19. Study information: The study drew acute and convalescent COVID-19 samples from the United States, Italy and Spain. The cDNA or gDNA used as material had been derived from T cells, B-cell-depleted T cells, or PBMCs.

Authors' analysis steps: Reference gene primers were amplified, and this amplification served to estimate nucleated cell counts. The method was immunoSEQ multiplex PCR; TCRdb's version includes in-frame clones alone and lacks a portion of them. V and J calls and clone size are given by that table; D and trimming were obtained from the DNA. Among approximately 210,000 clones listed, approximately 91% were seen once. The germline gives CDR1 MNHNY, CDR2 SVGAGI (reference sequence). The CDR3 totals 14 residues. Trimming removed 4 bases from V and 1 base from J, with 10 bases in between. The V call is TRBV6-6, the J call TRBJ1-1; D not certain. The material sequenced was peripheral blood. The sequence was obtained from a woman aged 40 to 49 with acute or convalescent COVID-19. This CDR3 reads CASSSMAGNTEAFF. The CDR3 bases are TGTGCCAGCAGTTCAATGGCGGGGAACACTGAAGCTTTCTTT.